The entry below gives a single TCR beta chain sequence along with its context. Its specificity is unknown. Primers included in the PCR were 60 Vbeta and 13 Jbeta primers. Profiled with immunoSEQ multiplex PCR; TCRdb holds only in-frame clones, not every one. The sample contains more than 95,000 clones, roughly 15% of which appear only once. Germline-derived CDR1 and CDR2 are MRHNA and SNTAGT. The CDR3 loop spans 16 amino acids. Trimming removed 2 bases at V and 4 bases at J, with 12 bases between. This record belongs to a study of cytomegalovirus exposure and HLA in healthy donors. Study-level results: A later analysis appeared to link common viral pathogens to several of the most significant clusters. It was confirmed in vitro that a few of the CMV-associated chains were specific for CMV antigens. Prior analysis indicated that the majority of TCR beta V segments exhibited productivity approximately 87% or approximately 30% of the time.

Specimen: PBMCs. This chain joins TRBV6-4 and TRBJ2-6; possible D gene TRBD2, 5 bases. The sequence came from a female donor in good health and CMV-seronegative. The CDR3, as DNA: TGTGCCAGCAGTGACCAGACGAGGGTCGGGGCCAACGTCCTGACTTTC. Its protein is CASSDQTRVGANVLTF.